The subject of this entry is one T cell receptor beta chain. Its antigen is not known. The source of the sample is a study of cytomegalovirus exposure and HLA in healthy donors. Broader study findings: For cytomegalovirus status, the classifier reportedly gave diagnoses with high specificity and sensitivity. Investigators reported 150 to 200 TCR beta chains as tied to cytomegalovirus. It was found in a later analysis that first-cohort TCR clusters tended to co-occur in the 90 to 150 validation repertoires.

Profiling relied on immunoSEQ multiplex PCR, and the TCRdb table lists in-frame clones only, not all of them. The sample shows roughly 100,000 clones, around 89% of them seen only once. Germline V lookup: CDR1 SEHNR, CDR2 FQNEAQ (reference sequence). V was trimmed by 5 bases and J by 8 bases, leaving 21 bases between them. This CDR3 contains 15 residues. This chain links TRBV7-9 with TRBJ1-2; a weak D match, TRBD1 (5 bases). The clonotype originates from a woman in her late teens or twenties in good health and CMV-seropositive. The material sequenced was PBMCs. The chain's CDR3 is CASSPWGGDGFGYTF. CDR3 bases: TGTGCCAGCAGCCCTTGGGGAGGGGATGGGTTCGGCTACACCTTC.